The source of this T cell receptor (beta chain) is a study of T-cell memory formation after mild COVID-19. The CDR3 is 13 residues long. Looked up from germline, CDR1 is DFQATT and CDR2 is SNEGSKA (reference sequence). V dropped 1 base and J dropped 6; count of bases not matched to a gene: 3. The sample holds a few counts of this clonotype. Its antigen is not known. Study-level points and caveats: Those CD4+ clones that contracted were mainly in CM and EM (CD8+ ones in EMRA). A balance of CD4 and CD8 characterized clones contracting day 15 to 85, whereas later expanders leaned CD4+.

TCRdb reanalysed the 5' RACE reads using MiXCR and keeps one entry per CDR3 protein. Seen here are under 450,000 distinct CDR3 sequences, about 22% observed once, and the top ten hold less than 15%. The J gene is TRBJ1-2, the V gene TRBV20-1, with 9 positions matching TRBD1. The sequenced material came from PBMCs or a T cell subset sorted from them (not recorded which). This clonotype was sampled from an adult woman who had mild COVID-19 (a few samples of this study predate the infection). Cell type and time point are not known. The CDR3 sequence is CSARGDREDGYTF. In DNA form, the CDR3 reads TGCAGTGCTAGAGGGGACAGGGAAGATGGCTACACCTTC.